This record concerns one TCR beta chain sequence. These data originate in a study of blood T cell repertoires in COVID-19. About the research overall: Sites across the United States, Italy and Spain contributed samples from acute and convalescent COVID-19. T cells, B-cell-depleted T cells, or PBMCs supplied cDNA or gDNA.

Authors' methods: Nucleated cell number was recorded as an estimate derived from reference gene primer amplification. Profiling relied on immunoSEQ multiplex PCR, and the TCRdb table lists in-frame clones only, not all of them. V, J and clone size derive from that table, while D and trimming were established from the DNA sequence. This sample has 90,000 to 120,000 clones, with 80% to 85% found just once. This CDR3 has 16 residues. V was pared by 4 bases and J by 4 bases, with 7 bases of the junction left unmatched. Germline lookup yields CDR1 LNHDA and CDR2 SQIVND (reference sequence). This TCR was sampled from a human donor in a cohort sampled during active COVID-19. Sequenced sample: peripheral blood. The chain combines TRBV19 with TRBJ1-3, with 10 bases identical to TRBD1. In DNA, the CDR3 is TGTGCCAGTAGTACACCGGGACAGGGGTCGGGAAACACCATATATTTT. Amino acid sequence: CASSTPGQGSGNTIYF.